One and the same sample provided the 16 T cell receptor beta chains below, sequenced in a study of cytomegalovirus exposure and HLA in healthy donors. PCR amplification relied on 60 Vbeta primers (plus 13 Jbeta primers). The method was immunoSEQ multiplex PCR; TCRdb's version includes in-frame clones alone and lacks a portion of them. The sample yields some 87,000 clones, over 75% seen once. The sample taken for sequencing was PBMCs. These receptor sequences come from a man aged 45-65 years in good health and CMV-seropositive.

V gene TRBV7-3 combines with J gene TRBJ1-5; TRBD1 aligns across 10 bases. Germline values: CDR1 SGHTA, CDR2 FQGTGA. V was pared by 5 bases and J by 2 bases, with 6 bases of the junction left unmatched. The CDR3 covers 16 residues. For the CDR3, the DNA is TGTGCCAGCAGCCCGACCGGGACAGGGGGCAATCAGCCCCAGCATTTT. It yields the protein CASSPTGTGGNQPQHF.

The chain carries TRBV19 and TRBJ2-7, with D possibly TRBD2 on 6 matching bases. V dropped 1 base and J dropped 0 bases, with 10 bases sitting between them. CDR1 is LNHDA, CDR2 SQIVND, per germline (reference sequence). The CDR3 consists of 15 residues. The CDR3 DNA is TGTGCCAGTAGTATAGTACCCGGGAGCTCCTACGAGCAGTACTTC. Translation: CASSIVPGSSYEQYF.

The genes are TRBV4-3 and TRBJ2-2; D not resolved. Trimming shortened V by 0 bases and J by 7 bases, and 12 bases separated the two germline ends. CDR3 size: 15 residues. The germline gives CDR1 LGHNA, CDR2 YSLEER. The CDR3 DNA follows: TGCGCCAGCAGCCAAGATGCAGGCCTTGGCGGGGAGCTGTTTTTT. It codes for CASSQDAGLGGELFF.

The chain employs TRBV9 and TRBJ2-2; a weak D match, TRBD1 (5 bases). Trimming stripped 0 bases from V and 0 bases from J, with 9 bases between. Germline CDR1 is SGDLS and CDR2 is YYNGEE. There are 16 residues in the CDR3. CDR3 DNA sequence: TGTGCCAGCAGCGTAGGAGACAGTACGAACACCGGGGAGCTGTTTTTT. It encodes CASSVGDSTNTGELFF.

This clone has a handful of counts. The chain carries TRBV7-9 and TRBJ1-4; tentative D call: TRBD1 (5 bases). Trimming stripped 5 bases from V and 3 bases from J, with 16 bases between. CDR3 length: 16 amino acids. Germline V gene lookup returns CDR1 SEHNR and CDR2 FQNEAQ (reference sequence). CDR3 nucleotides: TGTGCCAGCAGCCAAAGCCTCGGGGGACCTAATGAAAAACTGTTTTTT. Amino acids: CASSQSLGGPNEKLFF. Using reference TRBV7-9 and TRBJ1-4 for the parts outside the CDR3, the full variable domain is DTGVSQNPRHKITKRGQNVTFRCDPISEHNRLYWYRQTLGQGPEFLTYFQNEAQLEKSRLLSDRFSAERPKGSFSTLEIQRTEQGDSAMYLCASSQSLGGPNEKLFFGSGTQLSVL.

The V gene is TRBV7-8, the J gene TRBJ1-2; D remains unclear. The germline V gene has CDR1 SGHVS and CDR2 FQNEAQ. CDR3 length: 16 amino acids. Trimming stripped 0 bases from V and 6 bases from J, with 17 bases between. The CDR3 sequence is CASSLAGFVFGDGYTF. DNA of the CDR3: TGTGCCAGCAGCTTAGCAGGTTTTGTTTTCGGGGATGGCTACACCTTC. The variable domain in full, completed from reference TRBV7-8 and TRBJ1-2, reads GAGVSQSPRYKVAKRGQDVALRCDPISGHVSLFWYQQALGQGPEFLTYFQNEAQLDKSGLPSDRFFAERPEGSVSTLKIQRTQQEDSAVYLCASSLAGFVFGDGYTFGSGTRLTVV.

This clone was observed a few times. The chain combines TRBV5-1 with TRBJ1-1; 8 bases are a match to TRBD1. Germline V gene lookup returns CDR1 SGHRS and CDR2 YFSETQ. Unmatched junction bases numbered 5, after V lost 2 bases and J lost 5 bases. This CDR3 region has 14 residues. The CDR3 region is CASSFQGAMTEAFF. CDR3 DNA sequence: TGCGCCAGCAGCTTCCAGGGGGCGATGACTGAAGCTTTCTTT. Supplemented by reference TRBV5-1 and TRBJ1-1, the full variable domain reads KAGVTQTPRYLIKTRGQQVTLSCSPISGHRSVSWYQQTPGQGLQFLFEYFSETQRNKGNFPGRFSGRQFSNSRSEMNVSTLELGDSALYLCASSFQGAMTEAFFGQGTRLTVV.

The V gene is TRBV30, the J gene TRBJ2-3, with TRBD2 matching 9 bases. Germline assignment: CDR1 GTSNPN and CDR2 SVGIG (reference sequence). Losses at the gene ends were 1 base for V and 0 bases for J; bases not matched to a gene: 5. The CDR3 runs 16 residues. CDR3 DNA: TGTGCCTGGAGTGGAATAGCGGGGGAGAGCACAGATACGCAGTATTTT. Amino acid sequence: CAWSGIAGESTDTQYF. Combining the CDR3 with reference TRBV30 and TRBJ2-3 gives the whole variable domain SQTIHQWPATLVQPVGSPLSLECTVEGTSNPNLYWYRQAAGRGLQLLFYSVGIGQISSEVPQNLSASRPQDRQFILSSKKLLLSDSGFYLCAWSGIAGESTDTQYFGPGTRLTVL.

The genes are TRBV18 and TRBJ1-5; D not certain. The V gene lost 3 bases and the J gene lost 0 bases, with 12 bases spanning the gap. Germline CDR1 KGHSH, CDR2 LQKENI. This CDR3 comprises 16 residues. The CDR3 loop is CASSPPGYNSNQPQHF. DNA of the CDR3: TGTGCCAGCTCACCTCCGGGATACAATAGCAATCAGCCCCAGCATTTT.

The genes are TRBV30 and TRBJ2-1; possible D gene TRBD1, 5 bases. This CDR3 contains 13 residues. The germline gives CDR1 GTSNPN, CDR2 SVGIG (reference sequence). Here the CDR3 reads CGRVDPGRHEQFF. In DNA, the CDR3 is TGTGGGAGAGTGGACCCAGGGCGGCATGAGCAGTTCTTC.

The CDR3 bases are TGTGCCAGCAGTCCTCGTAGCGGGTCCTCCTACAATGAGCAGTTCTTC. Residues: CASSPRSGSSYNEQFF. V gene TRBV2 combines with J gene TRBJ2-1, with 7 bases that match TRBD2. Germline V gene lookup returns CDR1 SNHLY and CDR2 FYNNEI. This CDR3 is built from 16 residues. The V segment lost 5 bases and the J segment 0 bases; nucleotides outside the gene matches: 7.

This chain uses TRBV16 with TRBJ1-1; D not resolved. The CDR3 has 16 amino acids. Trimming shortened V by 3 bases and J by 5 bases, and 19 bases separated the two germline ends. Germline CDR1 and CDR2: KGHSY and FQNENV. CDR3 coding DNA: TGTGCCAGCAGCCACCCTTCTGCGGGAAGGCGGACTGAAGCTTTCTTT. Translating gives CASSHPSAGRRTEAFF.

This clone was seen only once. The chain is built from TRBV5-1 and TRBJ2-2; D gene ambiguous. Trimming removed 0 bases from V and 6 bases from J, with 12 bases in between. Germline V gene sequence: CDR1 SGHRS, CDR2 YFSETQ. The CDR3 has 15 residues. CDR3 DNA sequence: TGCGCCAGCAGCTTGGACCCCGGTTTGGCCGGGGAGCTGTTTTTT. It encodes CASSLDPGLAGELFF.

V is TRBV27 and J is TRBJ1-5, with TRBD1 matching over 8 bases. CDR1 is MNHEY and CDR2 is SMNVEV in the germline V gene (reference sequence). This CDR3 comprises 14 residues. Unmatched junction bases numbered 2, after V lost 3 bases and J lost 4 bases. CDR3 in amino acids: CASSFGQGNQPQHF. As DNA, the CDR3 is TGTGCCAGCAGTTTTGGACAGGGTAATCAGCCCCAGCATTTT.

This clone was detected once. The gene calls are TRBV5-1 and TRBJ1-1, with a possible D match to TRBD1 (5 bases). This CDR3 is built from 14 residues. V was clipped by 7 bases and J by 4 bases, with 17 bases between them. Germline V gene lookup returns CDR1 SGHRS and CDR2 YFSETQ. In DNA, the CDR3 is TGCGCCAGCCTGTGGGGGGACGGGAGCACTGAAGCTTTCTTT. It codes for CASLWGDGSTEAFF. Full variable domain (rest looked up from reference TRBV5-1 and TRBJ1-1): KAGVTQTPRYLIKTRGQQVTLSCSPISGHRSVSWYQQTPGQGLQFLFEYFSETQRNKGNFPGRFSGRQFSNSRSEMNVSTLELGDSALYLCASLWGDGSTEAFFGQGTRLTVV.

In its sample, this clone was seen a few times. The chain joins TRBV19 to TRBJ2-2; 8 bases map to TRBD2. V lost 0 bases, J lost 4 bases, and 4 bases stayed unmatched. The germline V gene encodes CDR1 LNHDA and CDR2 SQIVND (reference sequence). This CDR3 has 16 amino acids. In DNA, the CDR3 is TGTGCCAGTAGTATAGAGAGCGGGGGCCTCACCGGGGAGCTGTTTTTT. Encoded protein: CASSIESGGLTGELFF. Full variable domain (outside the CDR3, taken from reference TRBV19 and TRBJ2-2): DGGITQSPKYLFRKEGQNVTLSCEQNLNHDAMYWYRQDPGQGLRLIYYSQIVNDFQKGDIAEGYSVSREKKESFPLTVTSAQKNPTAFYLCASSIESGGLTGELFFGEGSRLTVL.